The 21 T cell receptor beta chains below were found in one sample sequenced in a study of a mutant IDH1 vaccine in newly diagnosed glioma. Time point defined: week 11, during vaccination. The vaccine gave 300 ug of a 20-mer mutant IDH1 peptide subcutaneously per dose. Sequencing was performed with immunoSEQ multiplex PCR; in TCRdb, only in-frame clones are kept and a portion is missing. The data show fewer than 35,000 clones, with roughly 90% seen just once and about a fifth held by the top ten. Their target antigens are unknown. The input for sequencing was PBMCs, taken from a glioma patient whose treatment included an IDH1 peptide vaccine. Receptors were obtained from a man between 18 and 35 years old with glioma.

This chain links TRBV10-1 with TRBJ2-7, with TRBD2 matching over 8 bases. The CDR3 has 14 residues. CDR1 is WNHNN, CDR2 SYGVQD, per germline (reference sequence). The J segment lost 1 base and the V segment lost 4 bases, leaving 3 bases of the junction unmatched. CDR3 DNA sequence: TGCGCCAGCAGTGCTAGCGGGCGGTCCTACGAGCAGTACTTC. Translation gives CASSASGRSYEQYF.

This sequence joins TRBV15 and TRBJ1-2; TRBD1 might be the D (5 bases). CDR3 size: 14 residues. The germline V gene encodes CDR1 LNHNV and CDR2 YYDKDF (reference sequence). Trimming took 4 bases from V and 11 from J, leaving 20 bases between them. CDR3 in amino acids: CATSTHRDRSPYTF. The CDR3 nucleotides are TGTGCCACCAGCACCCACCGGGACCGTTCCCCTTACACCTTC.

The V and J genes are TRBV30 and TRBJ1-3, with 7 bases aligning to TRBD1. This CDR3 is 14 amino acids long. Germline loops: CDR1 GTSNPN, CDR2 SVGIG (reference sequence). V shed 5 bases and J 4 bases; nucleotides not matched to a gene: 8. CDR3 sequence reads: CAWAEGALGNTIYF. The CDR3 DNA follows: TGTGCCTGGGCGGAGGGGGCGCTCGGAAACACCATATATTTT.

CDR3 sequence (DNA): TGTGCCAGCAGCTTAGGGACTAGCGGAATTGCCTACGAGCAGTACTTC. Amino acid sequence: CASSLGTSGIAYEQYF. The chain couples TRBV7-2 to TRBJ2-7; 10 bases agree with TRBD2. The CDR3 consists of 16 residues. Germline V lookup: CDR1 SGHTA, CDR2 FQGNSA. V lost 1 base to trimming and J lost 2 bases; unmatched junction nucleotides: 5.

The rearrangement links TRBV27 to TRBJ2-5; no definite D call. The V and J ends lost 2 bases and 1 base respectively, with 5 bases between them. CDR1 and CDR2 (germline): MNHEY, SMNVEV (reference sequence). This CDR3 region has 13 residues. The chain's CDR3 is CASSLPTQETQYF. DNA for the CDR3: TGTGCCAGCAGTTTACCCACCCAAGAGACCCAGTACTTC.

V and J are TRBV7-2 and TRBJ1-1, with 8 bases lining up with TRBD1. CDR1 SGHTA and CDR2 FQGNSA come from the germline V gene. V was clipped by 5 bases and J by 4 bases; unmatched bases: 12. The CDR3 totals 16 residues. DNA for the CDR3: TGTGCCAGCAGCCCCCCGGGACAGGAGGCCCGCACTGAAGCTTTCTTT. Translating gives CASSPPGQEARTEAFF.

V and J are TRBV28 and TRBJ2-4; weak D call: TRBD2 (6 bases). The V end lost 8 bases, the J end lost 13 bases, and 15 bases lay between the germline ends. This CDR3 is 11 amino acids long. Per the germline V gene, CDR1 is MDHEN and CDR2 is SYDVKM. In DNA, the CDR3 is TGTGCCAGCGATAGCGGAACGCTGCAGTACTTC. Amino acids: CASDSGTLQYF.

The rearrangement joins TRBV25-1 to TRBJ2-1; D gene unclear. V shed 2 bases and J shed 0 bases, with 8 bases lying between them. The CDR3 length is 15 residues. CDR1 MGHDK and CDR2 SYGVNS come from the germline V gene. CDR3 region: CASSERTSSYNEQFF. The CDR3 nucleotides read TGTGCCAGCAGTGAACGGACGAGCTCCTACAATGAGCAGTTCTTC.

This chain joins TRBV6-1 and TRBJ2-6, with D possibly being TRBD2 (5 bases). CDR3 size: 16 residues. The V and J ends lost 4 bases and 1 base respectively, with 11 bases between them. The germline gives CDR1 MNHNS, CDR2 SASEGT. CDR3 protein: CASSGPRRSGANVLTF. The CDR3 DNA follows: TGTGCCAGCAGTGGACCCCGGAGGTCTGGGGCCAACGTCCTGACTTTC.

The rearrangement links TRBV19 to TRBJ2-7; TRBD1 or TRBD2 may be the D gene (6 bases each). The CDR3 spans 15 residues. Trimming took 1 base from V and 5 from J, leaving 15 bases between them. Germline CDR1 and CDR2: LNHDA and SQIVND (reference sequence). DNA of the CDR3: TGTGCCAGTAGTATAGTACCGGGGGCGATGAACGAGCAGTACTTC. Its protein is CASSIVPGAMNEQYF.

The rearrangement joins TRBV4-2 to TRBJ2-7; perhaps TRBD2 as D (5 bases). V was shortened by 0 bases and J by 5 bases, with 8 bases between the two germline ends. CDR1 and CDR2 from the germline V gene are LGHNA and YNFKEQ. There are 13 residues in the CDR3. The CDR3 spells CASSQDSGDEQYF. The CDR3 DNA follows: TGTGCCAGCAGCCAAGATTCCGGGGACGAGCAGTACTTC.

V and J are TRBV20-1 and TRBJ2-3; D remains ambiguous. Per the germline V gene, CDR1 is DFQATT and CDR2 is SNEGSKA (reference sequence). Trimming shortened V by 0 bases and J by 8 bases, and 6 bases separated the two germline ends. This CDR3 has 11 amino acids. CDR3: CSARDQITQYF. The DNA of the CDR3 is TGCAGTGCTAGAGATCAGATTACGCAGTATTTT.

The rearrangement links TRBV7-9 to TRBJ1-1; 8 nucleotides match TRBD1. Germline V gives CDR1 SEHNR, CDR2 FQNEAQ (reference sequence). This CDR3 comprises 14 residues. Trimming at V came to 5 bases and at J to 5 bases, leaving 7 bases not matched to a gene. CDR3 amino acids: CASSLRTGPTEAFF. In DNA form, the CDR3 reads TGTGCCAGCAGCCTGCGGACAGGGCCAACTGAAGCTTTCTTT.

This chain joins TRBV27 and TRBJ1-6; possible D gene TRBD1, 5 bases. The CDR3 totals 14 residues. V lost 3 bases and J lost 9, with 12 bases in between. In germline, CDR1 is MNHEY, CDR2 SMNVEV (reference sequence). The CDR3: CASSFGGMGSPLHF. For the CDR3, the DNA is TGTGCCAGCAGTTTTGGGGGGATGGGTTCACCCCTCCACTTT.

The chain uses TRBV19 and TRBJ2-3; D remains ambiguous. Trimming stripped 3 bases from V and 2 bases from J, with 15 bases between. The V gene's germline CDR1 is LNHDA and CDR2 SQIVND (reference sequence). This CDR3 region has 16 residues. Here the CDR3 DNA reads TGTGCCAGTAGTATTGGGCGGCGGATTTCCACAGATACGCAGTATTTT. It codes for CASSIGRRISTDTQYF.

This rearrangement joins TRBV30 to TRBJ1-1; TRBD1 matches 9 bases. Germline lookup yields CDR1 GTSNPN and CDR2 SVGIG (reference sequence). The CDR3 has 13 amino acids. The V segment lost 2 bases and the J segment 5 bases; nucleotides outside the gene matches: 3. In nucleotides, the CDR3 is TGTGCCTGGAGTTGGGGGACAGGGACTGAAGCTTTCTTT. It specifies CAWSWGTGTEAFF.

V is TRBV5-1 and J is TRBJ2-2; TRBD2 aligns across 13 bases. This CDR3 comprises 16 residues. V lost 4 bases to trimming and J lost 6 bases; unmatched junction nucleotides: 6. The germline V gene encodes CDR1 SGHRS and CDR2 YFSETQ. The CDR3 nucleotides are TGCGCCAGCAGCCCGACACTAGCGGGAGGGGCCGGGGAGCTGTTTTTT. This encodes CASSPTLAGGAGELFF.

V usage is TRBV28 and J usage is TRBJ1-5; unclear D gene. The CDR3 contains 13 residues. Trimming removed 3 bases at V and 7 bases at J, with 10 bases between. Per the germline V gene, CDR1 is MDHEN and CDR2 is SYDVKM. The CDR3 coding sequence is TGTGCCAGCAGTTTGAACGATGGGCAGCCCCAGCATTTT. Protein product: CASSLNDGQPQHF.

The chain combines TRBV6-1 with TRBJ1-1; the D is unclear. CDR1 is MNHNS, CDR2 SASEGT, per germline. With 7 bases removed from V and 1 base from J, the gap between germline ends came to 10 bases. This CDR3 region has 13 residues. CDR3 in amino acids: CASTLHANTEAFF. The CDR3 DNA reads as TGTGCCAGCACCTTGCACGCGAACACTGAAGCTTTCTTT.

The chain uses TRBV2 and TRBJ2-5, with 11 bases fitting TRBD2. The assigned J gene may be wrong: the sequence end matches TRBJ2-7 better. The CDR3 is made up of 19 amino acids. Germline V gives CDR1 SNHLY, CDR2 FYNNEI. CDR3 loop: CASSESWGLAAISTYEQYF. CDR3 in DNA: TGTGCCAGCAGTGAATCTTGGGGACTAGCGGCCATCAGCACCTACGAGCAGTACTTC.

The chain couples TRBV2 to TRBJ1-1; maybe TRBD1 (5 bases). V lost 6 bases and J 1 base, leaving 12 bases between the germline ends. CDR3 length equals 14 residues. Per the germline V gene, CDR1 is SNHLY and CDR2 is FYNNEI. The CDR3 here is CASSRGGENTEAFF. DNA of the CDR3: TGTGCCAGCAGCCGGGGCGGGGAGAACACTGAAGCTTTCTTT.